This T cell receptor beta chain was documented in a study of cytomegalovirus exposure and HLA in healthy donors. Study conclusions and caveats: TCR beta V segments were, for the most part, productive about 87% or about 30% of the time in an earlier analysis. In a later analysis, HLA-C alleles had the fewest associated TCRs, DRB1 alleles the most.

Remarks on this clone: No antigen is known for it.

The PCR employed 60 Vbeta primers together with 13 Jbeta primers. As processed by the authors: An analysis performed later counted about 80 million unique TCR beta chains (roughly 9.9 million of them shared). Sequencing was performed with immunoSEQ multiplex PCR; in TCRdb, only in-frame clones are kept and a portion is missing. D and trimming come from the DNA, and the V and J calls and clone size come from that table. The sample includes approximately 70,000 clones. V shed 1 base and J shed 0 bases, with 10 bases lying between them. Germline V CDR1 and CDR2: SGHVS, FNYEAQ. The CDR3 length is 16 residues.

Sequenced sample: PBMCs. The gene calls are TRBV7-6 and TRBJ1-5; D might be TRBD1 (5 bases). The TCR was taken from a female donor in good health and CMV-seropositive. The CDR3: CASSLVPGDSNQPQHF. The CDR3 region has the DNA TGTGCCAGCAGCTTAGTGCCGGGGGATAGCAATCAGCCCCAGCATTTT.